The present entry profiles one T cell receptor beta chain with its context. What it binds is unknown. The data stem from a study of a mutant IDH1 vaccine in newly diagnosed glioma. Study in general: The treated group averaged about 44 years old and was about 60% male, about 40% female. Receipt of radiotherapy, temozolomide, or both preceded the study, and most received both. Study findings and constraints: Immune responses induced by the vaccine were seen in less than 95% of patients, spanning multiple MHC alleles.

Using immunoSEQ multiplex PCR, the repertoire was profiled, and TCRdb retains in-frame clones only, with some absent. The sample has 60,000 to 85,000 clones; about four fifths are singletons. Time point described: baseline, week 1 (first vaccination visit). Treatment meaning: pre-vaccination baseline after standard-of-care therapy. J gave up 5 bases and V 10 bases, and 12 bases lay outside the gene matches. Germline V lookup: CDR1 ENHRY, CDR2 SYGVKD. The CDR3 runs to 14 residues. The chain links TRBV10-3 to TRBJ2-5; 8 bases map to TRBD2. This receptor was identified in a man aged 45-65 years with glioma. The sample was PBMCs, taken from a glioma patient treated with radiotherapy, temozolomide or both. For the CDR3, the DNA is TGTGCCAGCAAATCGGGGGGGCCGGTGGAGACCCAGTACTTC. It yields the protein CASKSGGPVETQYF.